The clone carrying this T cell receptor beta chain was seen only a few times. Its target is unknown. The source of the sample is a study of cytomegalovirus exposure and HLA in healthy donors. Study-level background: For the 300 to 400 genotyped donors, about 79% fell within the Caucasian-associated ancestry cluster. Study results and caveats: Indistinguishable V segments such as TRBV6-2 and TRBV6-3 were excluded. Per a later analysis, approximately 16,000 TCR beta sequences showed association with HLA alleles at 0.05 false discovery rate. CMV antigen specificity was confirmed in vitro for three CMV-associated chains.

V lost 6 bases to trimming and J lost 2 bases; unmatched junction nucleotides: 11. Looked up from germline, CDR1 is MDHEN and CDR2 is SYDVKM. CDR3 length: 16 amino acids. Use of 60 Vbeta and 13 Jbeta primers characterized the PCR. Clones were sequenced by immunoSEQ multiplex PCR, and TCRdb holds only the in-frame ones, with some missing. This sample carries approximately 170,000 clones, 68% of them seen once, and the ten largest clones take 1.3% to 1.5%. The chain recombines TRBV28 with TRBJ2-7, with 9 bases that match TRBD2. Source material: PBMCs. This sequence was found in a man between 45 and 60 years old in good health and CMV-seronegative. The CDR3 sequence: CASSESSGGRTYEQYF. For the CDR3, the DNA is TGTGCCAGCAGCGAGAGTAGCGGGGGAAGAACCTACGAGCAGTACTTC.